Shown below are 27 T cell receptor beta chains from a single sample sequenced in a study of blood T cells in healthy people across ages. Through a sample-barcoded 5' primer and a J-beta primer mix, a second PCR was run for roughly 6 to 11 cycles. TCRdb re-analysed the 5' RACE reads in MiXCR, keeping a single row per CDR3 protein. Found here are approximately 1,100,000 distinct CDR3 sequences, roughly 45% of them singletons; the top ten hold approximately 20%. Sequenced: blood. The receptors shown here come from a woman in her fifties or sixties in good health.

This chain uses TRBV6-5 with TRBJ2-3, with 9 bases that match TRBD1. V dropped 4 bases and J dropped 1; count of bases not matched to a gene: 3. This CDR3 contains 15 residues. Germline V gene data show CDR1 as MNHEY and CDR2 as SVGAGI. The CDR3 nucleotides read TGTGCCAGCAGTTGGACAGGGGTGGGCACAGATACGCAGTATTTT. Translation: CASSWTGVGTDTQYF.

V and J are TRBV20-1 and TRBJ1-5; 10 bases are a match to TRBD1. The germline gives CDR1 DFQATT, CDR2 SNEGSKA (reference sequence). The CDR3 extends over 16 amino acids. V shed 0 bases and J 5 bases; nucleotides not matched to a gene: 7. CDR3 coding DNA: TGCAGTGCTAGAGAAATGGGACAGGGGACATATCAGCCCCAGCATTTT. Its translation: CSAREMGQGTYQPQHF.

This chain joins TRBV3-1 and TRBJ1-5; unclear D gene. This CDR3 region has 15 residues. Germline V gene lookup returns CDR1 LGHDT and CDR2 YNNKEL (reference sequence). V shed 2 bases and J shed 0 bases, with 8 bases lying between them. The CDR3 is CASSQTFNSNQPQHF. The CDR3 bases are TGTGCCAGCAGCCAAACCTTCAATAGCAATCAGCCCCAGCATTTT.

J is TRBJ2-3 and V is TRBV10-2; the D gene is possibly TRBD2 (7 bases). V gave up 6 bases and J gave up 4 bases, with 8 bases separating them. The germline V gene encodes CDR1 WSHSY and CDR2 SAAADI. The CDR3 totals 12 residues. CDR3 bases: TGCGCCAGCAGGGGGGGGCCAGATACGCAGTATTTT. It encodes CASRGGPDTQYF.

This clonotype has only a few counts. V is TRBV27 and J is TRBJ2-3; TRBD1 is a possible D gene (5 bases). Trimming cost V 10 bases and J 0 bases, with 11 bases left between them. The CDR3 has 13 amino acids. In germline, CDR1 is MNHEY, CDR2 SMNVEV (reference sequence). The CDR3 DNA reads as TGTGCCAAACCTGACAGAAGCACAGATACGCAGTATTTT. It translates to CAKPDRSTDTQYF.

The V gene is TRBV7-9, the J gene TRBJ1-2; no firm D call. V was pared by 4 bases and J by 4 bases, with 7 bases between. CDR3 length equals 12 residues. Germline CDR1 reads SEHNR; CDR2 reads FQNEAQ (reference sequence). The CDR3 protein is CASSSMSYGYTF. The CDR3 bases are TGTGCCAGCAGCTCCATGTCCTATGGCTACACCTTC.

This clonotype appeared many times. The rearrangement joins TRBV15 to TRBJ2-2, with TRBD2 identical over 10 bases. CDR3 size: 17 residues. The V gene's germline CDR1 is LNHNV and CDR2 YYDKDF (reference sequence). V dropped 4 bases and J dropped 0; count of bases not matched to a gene: 5. The CDR3 region has the DNA TGTGCCACCAGCACGGGGACTAGCGAATCGAACACCGGGGAGCTGTTTTTT. This translates into CATSTGTSESNTGELFF.

The V gene is TRBV2, the J gene TRBJ1-5; weak D call: TRBD1 (5 bases). Deletions cut 8 bases from V and 5 bases from J, with 10 bases between. Germline V gene lookup returns CDR1 SNHLY and CDR2 FYNNEI. The CDR3 runs to 12 residues. The CDR3 DNA follows: TGTGCCAGCCGAGGGGACGATCAGCCCCAGCATTTT. It yields the protein CASRGDDQPQHF.

There are a few counts of this clonotype. This chain uses TRBV7-8 with TRBJ2-5; D is unclear. Germline CDR1 and CDR2: SGHVS and FQNEAQ. This CDR3 is built from 14 residues. V was clipped by 4 bases and J by 1 base, with 10 bases between them. CDR3 sequence (DNA): TGTGCCAGCAGCTCCAGGTGGGGCCAAGAGACCCAGTACTTC. This codes for CASSSRWGQETQYF.

This clonotype was picked up one time. This rearrangement joins TRBV7-2 to TRBJ2-5; 9 bases map to TRBD1. The germline CDR1 and CDR2 sequences are SGHTA and FQGNSA. Trimming took 6 bases from V and 2 from J; bases not matched to a gene: 10. This CDR3 has 16 residues. The CDR3 DNA sequence: TGTGCCAGCAGTCCCGGCCGGGGACAGGGACAAGAGACCCAGTACTTC. This codes for CASSPGRGQGQETQYF.

V and J are TRBV20-1 and TRBJ2-5; D is perhaps TRBD1 (7 bases). V was shortened by 0 bases and J by 11 bases, with 10 bases between the two germline ends. Germline lookup yields CDR1 DFQATT and CDR2 SNEGSKA (reference sequence). The CDR3 is 11 amino acids. In nucleotides, the CDR3 is TGCAGTGCTAGAGACGCAGGGGGGCAGTACTTC. It specifies CSARDAGGQYF.

The gene calls are TRBV10-2 and TRBJ1-2, with D possibly matching TRBD1 (5 bases). V lost 7 bases, J lost 7 bases, and 22 bases lay in between. Germline V CDR1 and CDR2: WSHSY, SAAADI. The CDR3 contains 15 residues. The CDR3 here is CASTLTGTAGGGYTF. DNA of the CDR3: TGCGCCAGCACCCTTACCGGGACGGCGGGGGGTGGCTACACCTTC.

The V and J genes are TRBV12-5 and TRBJ2-7, with 14 bases fitting TRBD2. Looked up from germline, CDR1 is LGHNT and CDR2 is FRNRAP. There are 15 residues in the CDR3. With V trimmed by 6 bases and J by 7 bases, 8 bases remained unmatched. CDR3 loop: CASGLTSGRENEQYF. As DNA, the CDR3 is TGTGCTAGTGGCCTGACTAGCGGGAGGGAAAATGAGCAGTACTTC. Filled out from reference TRBV12-5 and TRBJ2-7, the complete variable domain reads DARVTQTPRHKVTEMGQEVTMRCQPILGHNTVFWYRQTMMQGLELLAYFRNRAPLDDSGMPKDRFSAEMPDATLATLKIQPSEPRDSAVYFCASGLTSGRENEQYFGPGTRLTVT.

The table lists this clonotype with a few counts. The chain recombines TRBV7-9 with TRBJ2-7, with 7 bases lining up with TRBD1. V shed 3 bases, J shed 0 bases, and the junction held 5 bases outside the gene matches. CDR1 is SEHNR and CDR2 is FQNEAQ in the germline V gene (reference sequence). The length of the CDR3 is 15 residues. For the CDR3, the DNA is TGTGCCAGCAGCTTGGGACAGATAAGCTCCTACGAGCAGTACTTC. Its translation is CASSLGQISSYEQYF.

This clonotype was detected a few times. The CDR3 DNA follows: TGTGCCAGCAGCTTGACTCGACAGGGTTCAGTAGCCAAAAACATTCAGTACTTC. Translated, it gives CASSLTRQGSVAKNIQYF. The chain couples TRBV7-8 to TRBJ2-4, with TRBD1 matching over 7 bases. Germline assignment: CDR1 SGHVS and CDR2 FQNEAQ. The CDR3 length is 18 residues. Trimming cost V 3 bases and J 0 bases; bases outside gene matches: 11.

The chain employs TRBV4-1 and TRBJ2-1; 8 positions match TRBD1. From germline, CDR1 is MGHRA and CDR2 YSYEKL. This CDR3 comprises 14 residues. Trimming removed 4 bases from V and 9 bases from J; junction bases left unmatched: 8. CDR3 region: CASSPQGARAEQFF. The CDR3 nucleotides are TGCGCCAGCAGCCCCCAGGGGGCGCGGGCTGAGCAGTTCTTC.

This chain links TRBV4-1 with TRBJ2-2; 8 nucleotides align to TRBD1. With 4 bases clipped from V and 6 bases from J, the junction kept 7 bases outside the gene matches. Germline V lookup: CDR1 MGHRA, CDR2 YSYEKL. CDR3 size: 15 residues. The chain's CDR3 is CASSLRTGSAGELFF. CDR3 DNA sequence: TGCGCCAGCAGCCTAAGGACAGGGAGTGCCGGGGAGCTGTTTTTT.

The chain employs TRBV24-1 and TRBJ2-7; 9 bases agree with TRBD1. The DNA end favors TRBJ2-5, so the J call may be wrong. Germline CDR1 and CDR2: KGHDR and SFDVKD. This CDR3 region has 16 residues. This chain's CDR3 is CATSDPGQGTRETQYF. The CDR3 DNA follows: TGTGCCACCAGTGACCCGGGACAGGGAACTCGAGAGACCCAGTACTTC.

Only a few counts were recorded for this clonotype. The gene calls are TRBV9 and TRBJ2-7; D gene ambiguous. TRBJ2-4 explains the end of the DNA better; the J call may be wrong. This CDR3 is built from 15 residues. Per germline, CDR1 SGDLS and CDR2 YYNGEE. The CDR3 protein is CASSVAVGNKNIQYF. CDR3 in DNA: TGTGCCAGCAGCGTAGCGGTGGGGAACAAAAACATTCAGTACTTC.

The chain uses TRBV6-1 and TRBJ2-5, with D unresolved. The DNA end favors TRBJ2-7, so the J call may be wrong. Germline V gene data show CDR1 as MNHNS and CDR2 as SASEGT. The CDR3 runs to 11 residues. The CDR3 here is CASRDLNEQYF. The CDR3 region has the DNA TGTGCCAGCAGGGACCTCAACGAGCAGTACTTC.

This clonotype showed up just once. This chain connects TRBV20-1 to TRBJ1-5, with a tentative D call TRBD1 (5 bases). The CDR3 consists of 14 residues. The V end lost 5 bases, the J end lost 7 bases, and 18 bases lay between the germline ends. Germline assignment: CDR1 DFQATT and CDR2 SNEGSKA (reference sequence). The CDR3 reads CSASGPREGQPQHF. The DNA of the CDR3 is TGCAGTGCTTCGGGACCTCGGGAAGGCCAGCCCCAGCATTTT.

This clonotype was observed a few times. This chain connects TRBV15 to TRBJ2-3; 11 nucleotides match TRBD2. Unmatched junction bases numbered 5, after V lost 0 bases and J lost 6 bases. The CDR3 contains 16 residues. Germline V CDR1 and CDR2: LNHNV, YYDKDF (reference sequence). This CDR3 reads CATSRELAGDWDTQYF. CDR3 bases: TGTGCCACCAGCAGAGAACTAGCGGGAGATTGGGATACGCAGTATTTT.

With respect to this clonotype: A read error is possible here, since a much larger clone lies one base away. The chain joins TRBV28 to TRBJ2-5; TRBD1 is a possible D gene (6 bases). V lost 5 bases and J 3 bases, leaving 19 bases between the germline ends. The CDR3 has 16 residues. The germline V gene encodes CDR1 MDHEN and CDR2 SYDVKM. The CDR3 protein is CASSPRRGWAEETQYF. The DNA of the CDR3 is TGTGCCAGCAGTCCCCGCAGGGGTTGGGCAGAAGAGACCCAGTACTTC.

The V call is TRBV3-1, the J call TRBJ2-1, with D possibly matching TRBD2 (6 bases). With 5 bases removed from V and 8 bases from J, the gap between germline ends came to 19 bases. The length of the CDR3 is 15 residues. Germline CDR1 LGHDT, CDR2 YNNKEL (reference sequence). The CDR3 loop is CASSYRAGKKHEQFF. CDR3 DNA: TGTGCCAGCAGCTATCGGGCGGGAAAGAAGCATGAGCAGTTCTTC.

As DNA, the CDR3 is TGTGCCAGCAGTCCTGGACAGGGGTGGGATCAGCCCCAGCATTTT. Translating gives CASSPGQGWDQPQHF. This rearrangement joins TRBV6-2 or TRBV6-3 to TRBJ1-5; 9 bases match TRBD1. Trimming removed 5 bases from V and 5 bases from J; junction bases left unmatched: 7. The length of the CDR3 is 15 residues. CDR1 and CDR2 from the germline V gene are MNHEY and SVGEGT.

This clonotype was seen repeatedly, ten times or more. The chain is built from TRBV12-3 or TRBV12-4 and TRBJ2-4, with D unclear. The CDR3 length is 15 residues. Trimming stripped 4 bases from V and 4 bases from J, with 14 bases between. The CDR3 DNA reads TGTGCCAGCAGTTCCCCAGCAGGCCTAAAAAACATTCAGTACTTC. Residues: CASSSPAGLKNIQYF.

The rearrangement joins TRBV2 to TRBJ2-5; maybe TRBD1 (5 bases). This CDR3 region has 14 residues. Trimming took off 6 bases at V and 6 bases at J, with 17 bases between the two ends. Germline V gene lookup returns CDR1 SNHLY and CDR2 FYNNEI. DNA for the CDR3: TGTGCCAGCAGAGCAGGGTTTTTGGTAAAGACCCAGTACTTC. As protein: CASRAGFLVKTQYF.